The present entry profiles one TCR beta chain with its context. Its target is not known. This sample is part of a study of T cell responses to AZD1222 COVID-19 vaccine. Study findings and constraints: The donor group comprised mostly white British people and more females; the analysis possibly underestimated clonal diversity. None of the repertoires were sampled until the peak T cell response had passed.

V was pared by 6 bases and J by 8 bases, with 16 bases between. Germline V gene data show CDR1 as MNHEY and CDR2 as SMNVEV (reference sequence). This CDR3 is built from 14 residues. Clones were sequenced by immunoSEQ multiplex PCR, and TCRdb holds only the in-frame ones, with some missing. The repertoire holds 100,000 to 150,000 clones, with 85% to 90% as singletons. This sequence was found in an adult in good health. The sequences come from peripheral blood, collected on day 0 of AZD1222 vaccination. The J gene is TRBJ1-4, the V gene TRBV27; TRBD1 is a possible D gene (5 bases). CDR3 region: CASSPLRGREKLFF. CDR3 in DNA: TGTGCCAGCAGCCCCCTCCGGGGCAGAGAAAAACTGTTTTTT. Together with reference TRBV27 and TRBJ1-4, the CDR3 gives the full variable domain: EAQVTQNPRYLITVTGKKLTVTCSQNMNHEYMSWYRQDPGLGLRQIYYSMNVEVTDKGDVPEGYKVSRKEKRNFPLILESPSPNQTSLYFCASSPLRGREKLFFGSGTQLSVL.